This T cell receptor (beta chain) was identified during a study of beta chain features in type 1 diabetes. Reverse transcribing all isolated RNA meant expressed TCRB transcripts were sequenced. Repertoires were generated with immunoSEQ multiplex PCR, while TCRdb's copy carries only in-frame clones and drops some. The sample lists a few hundred thousand clones; about 16% were seen once. On this clone itself: The antigen is unknown.

Findings of the study overall: For cells with high TCR expression, cDNA sequencing could yield over-representation.

The CDR3 contains 13 residues. Germline-derived CDR1 and CDR2 are MNHEY and SVGAGI. The V gene end was trimmed by 5 bases and the J gene end by 9 bases; junction bases not matched to a gene: 5. Sequencing was performed on naive CD4+ T cells from blood. The J gene is TRBJ1-5, the V gene TRBV6-5, with TRBD1 identical over 9 bases. This clonotype was obtained from a woman younger than 30 in good health. Written as DNA, the CDR3 is TGTGCCAGCAGTAATCCGGGACAGGGGCCCCAGCATTTT. As protein: CASSNPGQGPQHF.